This T cell receptor (beta chain) was sequenced in a study of neoadjuvant anti-PD-1 for oral cavity cancer. Study in general: Patients without progression got a fourth dose around day 43.

The CDR3 has 15 residues. From germline, CDR1 is SGHRS and CDR2 YFSETQ. The V gene lost 0 bases and the J gene lost 5 bases, with 14 bases spanning the gap. Profiled with immunoSEQ multiplex PCR; TCRdb holds only in-frame clones, not every one. The table records 9,500 to 15,000 clones, about two thirds of them present only once. About this clone: Its specificity is unknown.

General observations from the study: Pretreatment Treg/Th17 ratio correlated inversely with post-treatment tumor clonality.

Time point reported: after neoadjuvant nivolumab, at surgical resection. Stage II-IVA oral cavity squamous cell carcinoma was new and untreated by systemic or radiation therapy. Cohort: HPV-negative, locally advanced oral cavity squamous cell carcinoma patients. This TCR was recovered from a person aged 35-79 years with oral cavity squamous cell carcinoma. The V and J genes are TRBV5-1 and TRBJ1-2, with D hard to call. Source: PBMCs, taken after nivolumab (anti-PD-1) treatment. The DNA of the CDR3 is TGCGCCAGCAGCTTGGGGGTAATCTCCCTTTATGGCTACACCTTC. Residues: CASSLGVISLYGYTF.